Here is one TCR beta chain with its context. With 60 Vbeta and 13 Jbeta primers, the PCR was carried out. The assay was immunoSEQ multiplex PCR, and TCRdb's table has in-frame clones only and misses some. The repertoire includes about 98,000 clones, about 74% of them detected once, and roughly a sixth sits in the top ten. The data were taken from a study of cytomegalovirus exposure and HLA in healthy donors. This CDR3 is 18 amino acids long. V was clipped by 1 base and J by 3 bases, with 20 bases between them. Germline CDR1 and CDR2: LGHNT and FRNRAP. Sequencing was carried out using PBMCs. The genes are TRBV12-5 and TRBJ2-3; D gene unclear. The receptor was isolated from a man in his sixties in good health and CMV-seropositive. The CDR3 here is CASGLAFKDSRLTDTQYF. The CDR3 DNA reads as TGTGCTAGTGGTTTGGCGTTTAAGGATTCGCGGTTGACAGATACGCAGTATTTT.